The source of this T cell receptor beta chain is a study of CD8 T cells in Susac syndrome. Overall study: The Susac syndrome patients that were sequenced included six with active disease and roughly eight in remission.

It was with random hexamers that roughly 0.45 to 1 ug RNA was reverse transcribed. The immunoSEQ assay covered 54 Vbeta and 13 Jbeta segments for CDR3. One entry per CDR3 protein, called by TCRdb with MiXCR from the immunoSEQ multiplex PCR reads. Altogether some 200,000 distinct CDR3 sequences are present, roughly nine tenths being singletons, with the ten largest covering around 0.085%. With regard to this clonotype: Its antigen is undetermined.

Study outcomes and limitations: The CD4+ T cell repertoires in Susac syndrome were not clonally expanded.

Germline V lookup: CDR1 SEHNR, CDR2 FQNEAQ (reference sequence). The CDR3 is 15 residues long. V lost 5 bases and J lost 10; bases outside the gene matches: 13. In blood CD8+ and CD4+ T cells, TCR beta underwent sequencing. The rearrangement joins TRBV7-9 to TRBJ1-1; TRBD1 matches at 10 bases. This TCR was recovered from a human donor with Susac syndrome. Sequencing input: CD4+ T cells from PBMCs. CDR3 in amino acids: CASSKSDRDRGLAFF. As DNA, the CDR3 is TGTGCCAGCAGCAAAAGCGACCGGGACAGGGGTTTAGCTTTCTTT.